The rows below give T cell receptor beta chains drawn from one sample of a study of T cells in Graves' hyperthyroidism and ophthalmopathy. TCRdb re-called the multiplex PCR reads with MiXCR, one entry per CDR3 protein. The table records under 400,000 distinct CDR3 sequences, less than 15% of them present only once. Sequenced material: blood. Every receptor here comes from a woman in her late teens or twenties with Graves' hyperthyroidism. Each CDR3 is given with its conserved first and last residue. A D gene is named only where the DNA matches it firmly. Size is stated for part of the rows, as once, few or many counts, or as a class when the clone is expanded.

abundance: -
v_gene: TRBV18
d_gene: TRBD1
j_gene: TRBJ1-6
len: 16
CDR3nt: TGTGCCAGCTCACCGACCCCGGGACAGCCAAATTGGACCCTCCACTTT
CDR3aa: CASSPTPGQPNWTLHF

abundance: few
v_gene: TRBV7-2
d_gene: -
j_gene: TRBJ2-3
len: 13
CDR3nt: TGTGCCAGCAGCCCTAGACGGGTAGATATGCAGTATTTT
CDR3aa: CASSPRRVDMQYF

abundance: -
v_gene: TRBV19
d_gene: -
j_gene: TRBJ2-2
len: 15
CDR3nt: TGTGCCAGTAGTATATCCGGGACCGCGACAGGGGAGCTGTTTTTT
CDR3aa: CASSISGTATGELFF

abundance: many
v_gene: TRBV30
d_gene: -
j_gene: TRBJ1-4
len: 10
CDR3nt: TGTGCGGCGAGGGATGAAAAACTGTTTTTT
CDR3aa: CAARDEKLFF

abundance: -
v_gene: TRBV28
d_gene: -
j_gene: TRBJ2-5
len: 15
CDR3nt: TGTGCCAGCAGTTATTGGCAGGGGCTCCAAGAGACCCAGTACTTC
CDR3aa: CASSYWQGLQETQYF

abundance: many
v_gene: TRBV27
d_gene: -
j_gene: TRBJ1-2
len: 12
CDR3nt: TGTGCCAGCAGGGACAGATACTATGGCTACACCTTC
CDR3aa: CASRDRYYGYTF

abundance: -
v_gene: TRBV6-1
d_gene: -
j_gene: TRBJ1-2
len: 13
CDR3nt: TGTGCCAGCAGCCCGGGGATGGGGTATGGCTACACCTTC
CDR3aa: CASSPGMGYGYTF

abundance: -
v_gene: TRBV3-1
d_gene: -
j_gene: TRBJ1-2
len: 14
CDR3nt: TGTGCCAGCAGCTCGAAGGGGGGTTCGGGTGGCTACACCTTC
CDR3aa: CASSSKGGSGGYTF

abundance: many
v_gene: TRBV28
d_gene: TRBD1
j_gene: TRBJ1-3
len: 17
CDR3nt: TGTGCCAGCACTATGACAGGGGATTTTAGCTCTGGAAACACCATATATTTT
CDR3aa: CASTMTGDFSSGNTIYF

abundance: many
v_gene: TRBV2
d_gene: -
j_gene: TRBJ2-5
len: 13
CDR3nt: TGTGCCAGCAGCAAACAGGGTATAGAGACCCAGTACTTC
CDR3aa: CASSKQGIETQYF

abundance: many
v_gene: TRBV20-1
d_gene: -
j_gene: TRBJ1-4
len: 14
CDR3nt: TGCAGTGCTAGAGATCTCCAGGGTGGGGAAAAACTGTTTTTT
CDR3aa: CSARDLQGGEKLFF

abundance: many
v_gene: TRBV11-2
d_gene: -
j_gene: TRBJ2-3
len: 15
CDR3nt: TGTGCCAGCAGCTTAGGTGGGGACAGCACAGATACGCAGTATTTT
CDR3aa: CASSLGGDSTDTQYF

abundance: many
v_gene: TRBV7-2
d_gene: TRBD1
j_gene: TRBJ2-2
len: 15
CDR3nt: TGTGCCAGCAGCTTAGTTTCGCAGGGGGCGGAGGAGCTGTTTTTT
CDR3aa: CASSLVSQGAEELFF

abundance: few
v_gene: TRBV7-6
d_gene: -
j_gene: TRBJ2-2
len: 14
CDR3nt: TGTGCCATAGACGAGGGCCTCGGCACCGGGGAGCTGTTTTTT
CDR3aa: CAIDEGLGTGELFF

abundance: many
v_gene: TRBV7-9
d_gene: -
j_gene: TRBJ2-3
len: 13
CDR3nt: TGTGCCAGCAGCTTAGGACGACTGTTACCGCAGTATTTT
CDR3aa: CASSLGRLLPQYF

abundance: many
v_gene: TRBV28
d_gene: -
j_gene: TRBJ2-7
len: 12
CDR3nt: TGTGCCAGCAGTTTATTTTGGTACGAGCAGTACTTC
CDR3aa: CASSLFWYEQYF

abundance: few
v_gene: TRBV7-2
d_gene: -
j_gene: TRBJ1-5
len: 15
CDR3nt: TGTGCCAGCAGCTTAGATGCGGGGGGGAATCAGCCCCAGCATTTT
CDR3aa: CASSLDAGGNQPQHF

abundance: many
v_gene: TRBV28
d_gene: -
j_gene: TRBJ1-4
len: 10
CDR3nt: TGTGCCACCAGAGTCGGAAAACTGTTTTTT
CDR3aa: CATRVGKLFF

abundance: -
v_gene: TRBV19
d_gene: -
j_gene: TRBJ1-1
len: 11
CDR3nt: TGTGCCAGTAGTAGGTTCACTGAAGCTTTCTTT
CDR3aa: CASSRFTEAFF

abundance: -
v_gene: TRBV20-1
d_gene: -
j_gene: TRBJ2-5
len: 19
CDR3nt: TGCAGTGCTAGAGTTGAGGGGAGGCGGGATAACTTGCGGGGAGAGACCCAGTACTTC
CDR3aa: CSARVEGRRDNLRGETQYF

abundance: many
v_gene: TRBV28
d_gene: -
j_gene: TRBJ2-7
len: 15
CDR3nt: TGTGCCACCCGGGGGGCCGGGGCCGACGCCTACGAGCAGTACTTC
CDR3aa: CATRGAGADAYEQYF

abundance: many
v_gene: TRBV6-1
d_gene: -
j_gene: TRBJ1-2
len: 14
CDR3nt: TGTGCCAGCAGTCCAGGGACTCGCGGCTATGGCTACACCTTC
CDR3aa: CASSPGTRGYGYTF

abundance: many
v_gene: TRBV13
d_gene: TRBD1
j_gene: TRBJ2-4
len: 14
CDR3nt: TGTGCCAGCAGCTTAACCGGGACAGGAAACATTCAGTACTTC
CDR3aa: CASSLTGTGNIQYF

abundance: few
v_gene: TRBV24-1
d_gene: TRBD2
j_gene: TRBJ2-3
len: 15
CDR3nt: TGTGCCACCGGCTCGACTAGCGGGAGTAGAGATACGCAGTATTTT
CDR3aa: CATGSTSGSRDTQYF

abundance: once
v_gene: TRBV24-1
d_gene: -
j_gene: TRBJ2-3
len: 13
CDR3nt: TGTGCCACCAACCGGGGCCGCACAGATACGCAGTATTTT
CDR3aa: CATNRGRTDTQYF

abundance: many
v_gene: TRBV10-3
d_gene: -
j_gene: TRBJ2-3
len: 12
CDR3nt: TGTGCCATCAGGGTCAGCACAGATACGCAGTATTTT
CDR3aa: CAIRVSTDTQYF

abundance: many
v_gene: TRBV9
d_gene: TRBD2
j_gene: TRBJ2-3
len: 18
CDR3nt: TGTGCCAGCAGCCCCCGAAGGGTAGCGGGAGGAAGTTCAGATACGCAGTATTTT
CDR3aa: CASSPRRVAGGSSDTQYF

abundance: -
v_gene: TRBV7-2
d_gene: TRBD2
j_gene: TRBJ2-1
len: 17
CDR3nt: TGTGCCAGCAGCTTCCGGACTAGCGGGAGCGCCTACAATGAGCAGTTCTTC
CDR3aa: CASSFRTSGSAYNEQFF

abundance: -
v_gene: TRBV11-2
d_gene: TRBD2
j_gene: TRBJ2-1
len: 17
CDR3nt: TGTGCCAGCAGCTTAGAATGGGCGGGAGCAGGCCACAATGAGCAGTTCTTC
CDR3aa: CASSLEWAGAGHNEQFF

abundance: -
v_gene: TRBV28
d_gene: -
j_gene: TRBJ2-3
len: 15
CDR3nt: TGTGCCAGCGAAGATTCTAGTAGACAGGCAGATACGCAGTATTTT
CDR3aa: CASEDSSRQADTQYF

abundance: many
v_gene: TRBV30
d_gene: -
j_gene: TRBJ1-1
len: 13
CDR3nt: TGTGCCTGGAACCCCGGGGGAACCACTGAAGCTTTCTTT
CDR3aa: CAWNPGGTTEAFF

abundance: -
v_gene: TRBV5-5
d_gene: TRBD2
j_gene: TRBJ2-5
len: 15
CDR3nt: TGTGCCAGCAGCTCGGCACCGGGACTAGTGGAGACCCAGTACTTC
CDR3aa: CASSSAPGLVETQYF

abundance: many
v_gene: TRBV5-1
d_gene: TRBD2
j_gene: TRBJ2-2
len: 18
CDR3nt: TGCGCCAGCAGCTTGAGAAGGGAATCTCTAGCGGGTACCGGGGAGCTGTTTTTT
CDR3aa: CASSLRRESLAGTGELFF

abundance: -
v_gene: TRBV7-3
d_gene: -
j_gene: TRBJ2-1
len: 20
CDR3nt: TGTGCCAGCAGCCCTAACTTACTAAGCGGGCCCTCAAGCTCCTACAATGAGCAGTTCTTC
CDR3aa: CASSPNLLSGPSSSYNEQFF

abundance: many
v_gene: TRBV28
d_gene: -
j_gene: TRBJ1-1
len: 14
CDR3nt: TGTGCCAGCACCCCAGCGGGGGAGAACACTGAAGCTTTCTTT
CDR3aa: CASTPAGENTEAFF

abundance: many
v_gene: TRBV7-2
d_gene: TRBD2
j_gene: TRBJ2-3
len: 15
CDR3nt: TGTGCCAGCAGCCTGACTAGCGGGAGGGGACATACGCAGTATTTT
CDR3aa: CASSLTSGRGHTQYF

abundance: many
v_gene: TRBV12-3/TRBV12-4
d_gene: -
j_gene: TRBJ2-1
len: 12
CDR3nt: TGTGCCAGCAGTTCACTAGCCTCAGAGCAGTTCTTC
CDR3aa: CASSSLASEQFF

abundance: few
v_gene: TRBV19
d_gene: -
j_gene: TRBJ1-5
len: 15
CDR3nt: TGTGCCAGTAGTACAGATCCCAGGGGCAATCAGCCCCAGCATTTT
CDR3aa: CASSTDPRGNQPQHF

abundance: -
v_gene: TRBV19
d_gene: -
j_gene: TRBJ1-1
len: 14
CDR3nt: TGTGCCATCTCCGTGGGACAACGGAACACTGAAGCTTTCTTT
CDR3aa: CAISVGQRNTEAFF

abundance: -
v_gene: TRBV20-1
d_gene: -
j_gene: TRBJ1-2
len: 14
CDR3nt: TGCAGTGCCCGCCGGGACGGTTCGATCTATGGCTACACCTTC
CDR3aa: CSARRDGSIYGYTF

abundance: many
v_gene: TRBV20-1
d_gene: -
j_gene: TRBJ2-5
len: 14
CDR3nt: TGCAGTGCTAGAGATCGGGTACCCCTGGCTCTCCAGTACTTC
CDR3aa: CSARDRVPLALQYF

abundance: few
v_gene: TRBV29-1
d_gene: -
j_gene: TRBJ1-1
len: 13
CDR3nt: TGCAGCGTTGATCAAAGGGGAAACACTGAAGCTTTCTTT
CDR3aa: CSVDQRGNTEAFF

abundance: few
v_gene: TRBV28
d_gene: -
j_gene: TRBJ2-4
len: 16
CDR3nt: TGTGCCAGCACCCTAGGGGCGGGGAGGGCCAAAAACATTCAGTACTTC
CDR3aa: CASTLGAGRAKNIQYF

abundance: -
v_gene: TRBV18
d_gene: -
j_gene: TRBJ1-2
len: 14
CDR3nt: TGTGCCAGCTCACCCGGGGGGATTAACTATGGCTACACCTTC
CDR3aa: CASSPGGINYGYTF

abundance: few
v_gene: TRBV30
d_gene: -
j_gene: TRBJ1-2
len: 14
CDR3nt: TGTGCCTGGAGTAGAGGAGGGGCGGACTATGGCTACACCTTC
CDR3aa: CAWSRGGADYGYTF

abundance: many
v_gene: TRBV12-3/TRBV12-4
d_gene: -
j_gene: TRBJ2-1
len: 15
CDR3nt: TGTGCCAGCAGGGTCGGTCTAGGAGGTGGCGATGAGCAGTTCTTC
CDR3aa: CASRVGLGGGDEQFF

abundance: many
v_gene: TRBV28
d_gene: TRBD2
j_gene: TRBJ2-1
len: 20
CDR3nt: TGTGCCAGCAGTTCCCTTCCCGGGACTAGCGGCAGGAGCTCCTACAATGAGCAGTTCTTC
CDR3aa: CASSSLPGTSGRSSYNEQFF

abundance: -
v_gene: TRBV14
d_gene: TRBD1
j_gene: TRBJ1-2
len: 15
CDR3nt: TGTGCCAGCAGCCACACTCAGGGGGAGGACTATGGCTACACCTTC
CDR3aa: CASSHTQGEDYGYTF

abundance: few
v_gene: TRBV7-9
d_gene: -
j_gene: TRBJ1-1
len: 14
CDR3nt: TGTGCCAGCAGCTTAGGACCAGTGGACACTGAAGCTTTCTTT
CDR3aa: CASSLGPVDTEAFF

abundance: many
v_gene: TRBV2
d_gene: -
j_gene: TRBJ1-1
len: 14
CDR3nt: TGTGCCAGCAGTGAAGAGATAACGAACACTGAAGCTTTCTTT
CDR3aa: CASSEEITNTEAFF

abundance: -
v_gene: TRBV9
d_gene: TRBD1
j_gene: TRBJ2-1
len: 15
CDR3nt: TGTGCCAGCAGCGTAATTACAGGGGGCGGAGATGAGCAGTTCTTC
CDR3aa: CASSVITGGGDEQFF

abundance: many
v_gene: TRBV3-1
d_gene: -
j_gene: TRBJ2-5
len: 15
CDR3nt: TGTGCCAGCAGCCAAGAAGGCGGGGCTCAAGAGACCCAGTACTTC
CDR3aa: CASSQEGGAQETQYF

abundance: many
v_gene: TRBV12-3/TRBV12-4
d_gene: -
j_gene: TRBJ2-5
len: 17
CDR3nt: TGTGCCAGCAGTAAAGGGGGGGGGATCTGGGGAGGGGAGACCCAGTACTTC
CDR3aa: CASSKGGGIWGGETQYF

abundance: many
v_gene: TRBV5-1
d_gene: -
j_gene: TRBJ2-3
len: 14
CDR3nt: TGCGCCAGCAGCTTGATGGGGCAACGGGATACGCAGTATTTT
CDR3aa: CASSLMGQRDTQYF

abundance: many
v_gene: TRBV7-2
d_gene: TRBD1
j_gene: TRBJ1-4
len: 14
CDR3nt: TGTGCCAGCAGTCCGGACAGGGGTAATGAAAAACTGTTTTTT
CDR3aa: CASSPDRGNEKLFF

abundance: many
v_gene: TRBV20-1
d_gene: -
j_gene: TRBJ2-5
len: 13
CDR3nt: TGCAGTGCTCCAAGGGTGTACCAAGAGACCCAGTACTTC
CDR3aa: CSAPRVYQETQYF

abundance: few
v_gene: TRBV6-1
d_gene: TRBD2
j_gene: TRBJ2-3
len: 16
CDR3nt: TGTGCCAGCACCCCAATTTATCGGACTAGTTCAGATACGCAGTATTTT
CDR3aa: CASTPIYRTSSDTQYF

abundance: many
v_gene: TRBV6-1
d_gene: TRBD1
j_gene: TRBJ1-2
len: 14
CDR3nt: TGTGCCAGCAGTCGCACAGGGGGGGAGCGGGGCTACACCTTC
CDR3aa: CASSRTGGERGYTF

abundance: few
v_gene: TRBV3-1
d_gene: -
j_gene: TRBJ2-7
len: 11
CDR3nt: TGTGCCAGCGCCAGACTAAACGAGCAGTACTTC
CDR3aa: CASARLNEQYF

abundance: -
v_gene: TRBV5-1
d_gene: TRBD2
j_gene: TRBJ2-1
len: 16
CDR3nt: TGCGCCAGCAGCGAACCAAGCGGGAAGACCTACAATGAGCAGTTCTTC
CDR3aa: CASSEPSGKTYNEQFF